This paragraph reports one TCR beta chain. The target of this receptor is not known. No per-base quality is available; no much larger clone lies one base away. The germline ends are 13 bases apart after V is trimmed by 0 bases and J by 4 bases. CDR1 and CDR2, per the germline V gene (reference sequence), are LNHNV and YYDKDF. The CDR3 measures 16 amino acids from cysteine to phenylalanine. The retained sequence is limited to the CDR3, 48 bases, with the frame set at the first base. TCR CDR3 regions were amplified from genomic DNA by multiplex PCR using the deep immunoSEQ assay. Extracted genomic DNA from each cell subset was spread evenly across all wells of several immunoSEQ 96-well plates, with each plate serving as a replicate. For sorted subsets, around 0.2 ug genomic DNA, equal to about 30,000 T cell genomes, was loaded into each replicate PCR. Purified libraries were measured with a Qubit 3.0 fluorometer, size-checked on a Bioanalyzer 2100, and measured again with the KAPA Library Quantification kit. Each immunoSEQ 96-well plate was sequenced on its own single-read 150-cycle Illumina NextSeq 550 flow cell. The original pipeline was this. Because only junctional sequences without quality scores were contained in the immunoSEQ output, filtering matching that applied to full-length reads could not be performed. Sequences were annotated with PyIR, a Python wrapper for IgBLAST v1.9, and V/J genes and CDR3 were assigned using IMGT germline references. Reads were filtered out if the reads had weak V/J assignments (E-value above 1e-6), no CDR3, stop codons, out-of-frame junctions, or ambiguous translated residues. V3J clonotypes were defined as sequences sharing an identical inferred V gene, J gene, and CDR3 amino acid sequence. Percentage overlap between repertoires was computed as shared unique clonotypes divided by the size of the smaller repertoire. RTK rarefaction, the Chao1 estimator, and Recon v2.1 estimates of unobserved clonotypes were used to assess repertoire richness. OLGA was used to compute generation probabilities for all TCRbeta clonotypes that the gDNA method yielded from a few donors. Here the immuneACCESS table is served through TCRdb, limited to in-frame sequences with V and J called. Missing clones are a known gap in these copies; in checked studies unresolved V genes cover under half, and the rest lacks a known reason. V, J and clone size derive from that table, while D and trimming were established from the DNA sequence. The sample table contains 2 million to 2.5 million clones; only one count was recorded for roughly 94% of them. The top ten hold roughly 1.1% of the sample.

For the CD8 naive samples, CD45RO-negative cells were positively selected for CCR7, yielding a CD45RA+CCR7+ population from which TemRA cells were excluded. The donors were healthy, HIV-negative adults who had no recently reported acute infections or vaccinations. All donors were Caucasian adults living in Nashville, Tennessee, USA. Blood was obtained by leukapheresis, after which PBMCs were separated by Ficoll-Histopaque density gradient centrifugation and cryopreserved in liquid nitrogen vapor phase. Analytical flow cytometry was used to check the purity and quantity of each magnetically sorted T cell population. Genomic DNA was isolated from each sorted fraction and quantified by UV absorbance on a Nanodrop 2000c. The sample originates from a study of shared clonotypes between healthy human individuals (dated by TCRdb to about 2020). Background on the whole study: A couple of women and three men aged 18 to 49 years were included in the cohort. For each donor, three plates each were used for CD4 naive and CD4 memory, two plates were used for CD8 naive, and one plate was used for CD8 memory. To estimate repertoire size and how much clonotypes are shared between individuals, the study performed deep sequencing of blood TCR repertoires from a handful of healthy adults. Libraries were prepared and TCR repertoires were sequenced by different laboratories using diverse techniques, in order to increase sequencing depth and limit assay-specific biases. Between about 0.94 and 8.9 billion PBMCs per donor were obtained by leukapheresis. Results the study describes overall, beyond this receptor: Approximately 5% of naive CD4, 3.5% of naive CD8, approximately 2.2% of memory CD4, and approximately 0.4% of memory CD8 clonotypes were shared across a few donors. Incomplete sequencing was indicated by rarefaction of sorted-subset datasets, despite the large sequencing depth. Compared with non-shared clonotypes, the clonotypes found in all four sorted-subset donors had higher generation probabilities. Pairwise subsampling indicated that sequencing depth was expected to affect the degree of clonotype sharing among donors. Naive subsets generally had larger estimated clonotype richness than memory subsets did. Because the study included a small number of donors, the genetic and exposure-history diversity represented was limited. Only blood was sampled, and tissue TCR repertoires likely differ from those in blood.

The clonotype originates from a man younger than 35 in good health. Recombination linked TRBV15 to TRBJ1-3; the best D guess is TRBD1, with 6 bases matching. Sequenced material: naive CD8+ T cells sorted from blood. The cell subset or site label for this specimen denotes: CD45RA+CCR7+. The CDR3 protein is CATSRDPTGTGNTIYF. In nucleotide form, the sequence is TGTGCCACCAGCAGAGATCCCACAGGGACCGGAAACACCATATATTTT.